Below, 2 T cell receptor beta chains from the same sample are listed, as sequenced in a study of blood T cell repertoires in COVID-19. Clones were sequenced by immunoSEQ multiplex PCR, and TCRdb holds only the in-frame ones, with some missing. The sample holds under 300,000 clones, 83% seen once. Sequenced material: peripheral blood. All receptors derive from a human donor in a cohort sampled during active COVID-19.

The chain joins TRBV24-1 to TRBJ2-1; 7 bases are a match to TRBD2. This CDR3 is 15 amino acids long. Per germline, CDR1 KGHDR and CDR2 SFDVKD. After removal of 6 bases from V and 2 bases from J, the junction contained 6 bases not matched to a gene. The CDR3 protein is CATSFSSGAYNEQFF. The DNA of the CDR3 is TGTGCCACCAGTTTTTCTAGCGGTGCCTACAATGAGCAGTTCTTC.

The rearrangement uses TRBV7-6 and TRBJ2-3, with 8 bases fitting TRBD2. Trimming removed 3 bases from V and 1 base from J; junction bases left unmatched: 3. CDR3 length: 15 amino acids. The germline V gene encodes CDR1 SGHVS and CDR2 FNYEAQ. CDR3 amino acids: CASSLTSERTDTQYF. The CDR3 region has the DNA TGTGCCAGCAGCTTGACTAGCGAACGCACAGATACGCAGTATTTT.